This is a list of T cell receptor beta chains from one sample in a study of naive and memory T cell subsets. One entry per CDR3 protein results from TCRdb running MiXCR on the 5' RACE reads. This sample has more than 25,000 distinct CDR3 sequences; around a quarter occur once, and the top ten carry about 1.8%. Source of these receptors: a female donor in good health. Each CDR3 is given with its conserved first and last residue. Each record gives: clone size, J gene, D gene, V gene, CDR3 protein, CDR3 DNA. A D gene is named only where the DNA matches it firmly. Size is stated for part of the rows, as once, few or many counts, or as a class when the clone is expanded.

clone_size: few; j_call: TRBJ2-5; d_call: TRBD1; v_call: TRBV7-8; cdr3_aa: CASSNRDRGSPREETQYF; cdr3_nt: TGTGCCAGCAGCAACCGGGACAGGGGGTCACCGAGGGAAGAGACCCAGTACTTC
clone_size: many; j_call: TRBJ1-2; d_call: -; v_call: TRBV4-1; cdr3_aa: CASSLKLSEGGPYGYTF; cdr3_nt: TGCGCCAGCAGCTTGAAACTCTCGGAGGGGGGGCCTTATGGCTACACCTTC
clone_size: many; j_call: TRBJ2-1; d_call: TRBD2; v_call: TRBV7-8; cdr3_aa: CASSSELAEGQFF; cdr3_nt: TGTGCCAGCAGCTCTGAACTAGCGGAAGGGCAGTTCTTC
clone_size: -; j_call: TRBJ1-5; d_call: -; v_call: TRBV7-2; cdr3_aa: CASSLRGNQPQHF; cdr3_nt: TGTGCCAGCAGCTTGAGGGGGAATCAGCCCCAGCATTTT
clone_size: many; j_call: TRBJ1-2; d_call: -; v_call: TRBV13; cdr3_aa: CASSLVRGKGGYTF; cdr3_nt: TGTGCCAGCAGCTTAGTCCGTGGGAAAGGCGGCTACACCTTC
clone_size: many; j_call: TRBJ1-2; d_call: -; v_call: TRBV28; cdr3_aa: CASSYIGNYGYTF; cdr3_nt: TGTGCCAGCAGCTACATCGGCAACTATGGCTACACCTTC
clone_size: few; j_call: TRBJ2-7; d_call: TRBD2; v_call: TRBV20-1; cdr3_aa: CSAKTLGLASDEQYF; cdr3_nt: TGCAGTGCCAAGACATTGGGACTAGCAAGCGACGAGCAGTACTTC
clone_size: -; j_call: TRBJ2-3; d_call: -; v_call: TRBV7-2; cdr3_aa: CASSLDPSPRTDTQYF; cdr3_nt: TGTGCCAGCAGCTTAGACCCTAGCCCCCGCACAGATACGCAGTATTTT
clone_size: -; j_call: TRBJ1-4; d_call: TRBD1; v_call: TRBV12-3/TRBV12-4; cdr3_aa: CASSRDRRFKLNEKLFF; cdr3_nt: TGTGCCAGCAGCCGGGACAGACGGTTCAAGCTTAATGAAAAACTGTTTTTT
clone_size: medium-sized; j_call: TRBJ2-1; d_call: -; v_call: TRBV11-2; cdr3_aa: CASSPSGPYSEQFF; cdr3_nt: TGTGCCAGCAGCCCATCAGGGCCCTACAGTGAGCAGTTCTTC
clone_size: -; j_call: TRBJ2-1; d_call: TRBD2; v_call: TRBV28; cdr3_aa: CASSPPGLAGFNNEQFF; cdr3_nt: TGTGCCAGCAGTCCCCCGGGACTAGCGGGATTCAACAATGAGCAGTTCTTC
clone_size: few; j_call: TRBJ2-3; d_call: -; v_call: TRBV20-1; cdr3_aa: CSASRPGGTDTQYF; cdr3_nt: TGCAGTGCTTCTAGACCAGGGGGCACAGATACGCAGTATTTT
clone_size: -; j_call: TRBJ1-5; d_call: -; v_call: TRBV7-2; cdr3_aa: CASSLARGDDQPQHF; cdr3_nt: TGTGCCAGCAGCTTAGCGAGGGGCGATGATCAGCCCCAGCATTTT
clone_size: few; j_call: TRBJ1-6; d_call: -; v_call: TRBV20-1; cdr3_aa: CSASRGTLRRAPLHF; cdr3_nt: TGCAGTGCTAGTCGTGGGACCCTCCGCCGGGCACCCCTCCACTTT
clone_size: -; j_call: TRBJ2-1; d_call: TRBD2; v_call: TRBV2; cdr3_aa: CASSLLTPLAGGQGEQFF; cdr3_nt: TGTGCCAGCAGTCTCCTGACTCCTCTAGCGGGAGGGCAGGGGGAGCAGTTCTTC
clone_size: -; j_call: TRBJ2-1; d_call: TRBD1; v_call: TRBV10-3; cdr3_aa: CAISEPSYTGEGQFF; cdr3_nt: TGTGCCATCAGTGAGCCATCTTATACAGGGGAAGGGCAGTTCTTC
clone_size: medium-sized; j_call: TRBJ2-7; d_call: -; v_call: TRBV30; cdr3_aa: CAGGWGPEQYF; cdr3_nt: TGTGCCGGAGGGTGGGGGCCGGAGCAGTACTTC
clone_size: many; j_call: TRBJ2-3; d_call: TRBD2; v_call: TRBV4-1; cdr3_aa: CASSQDLREGDTQYF; cdr3_nt: TGCGCCAGCAGCCAAGATCTGCGGGAGGGCGATACGCAGTATTTT
clone_size: -; j_call: TRBJ2-7; d_call: -; v_call: TRBV6-5; cdr3_aa: CASRGVNEQYF; cdr3_nt: TGTGCCAGCAGGGGAGTCAACGAGCAGTACTTC
clone_size: many; j_call: TRBJ2-3; d_call: TRBD2; v_call: TRBV20-1; cdr3_aa: CSSRTSGEMDTQYF; cdr3_nt: TGCAGTTCAAGGACTAGCGGGGAGATGGATACGCAGTATTTT
clone_size: few; j_call: TRBJ2-1; d_call: -; v_call: TRBV20-1; cdr3_aa: CSASPRDYNEQFF; cdr3_nt: TGCAGTGCTAGCCCTAGGGACTACAATGAGCAGTTCTTC
clone_size: few; j_call: TRBJ1-5; d_call: TRBD1; v_call: TRBV20-1; cdr3_aa: CSAEDRGSNQPQHF; cdr3_nt: TGCAGTGCAGAGGACAGGGGAAGCAATCAGCCCCAGCATTTT
clone_size: many; j_call: TRBJ1-5; d_call: -; v_call: TRBV6-1; cdr3_aa: CASSQGPSQPQHF; cdr3_nt: TGTGCCAGCAGCCAGGGGCCCAGCCAGCCCCAGCATTTT
clone_size: medium-sized; j_call: TRBJ2-1; d_call: -; v_call: TRBV19; cdr3_aa: CASKRDEQFF; cdr3_nt: TGTGCCAGTAAAAGAGATGAGCAGTTCTTC
clone_size: once; j_call: TRBJ2-1; d_call: TRBD2; v_call: TRBV6-2/TRBV6-3; cdr3_aa: CASRLAGTYNEQFF; cdr3_nt: TGTGCCAGCAGACTAGCGGGAACCTACAATGAGCAGTTCTTC
clone_size: many; j_call: TRBJ1-5; d_call: -; v_call: TRBV19; cdr3_aa: CASNEKRGWGNQPQHF; cdr3_nt: TGTGCCAGTAATGAAAAAAGGGGTTGGGGCAATCAGCCCCAGCATTTT
clone_size: once; j_call: TRBJ2-5; d_call: -; v_call: TRBV29-1; cdr3_aa: CSVERTDQETQYF; cdr3_nt: TGCAGCGTTGAAAGGACAGACCAAGAGACCCAGTACTTC
clone_size: many; j_call: TRBJ1-2; d_call: -; v_call: TRBV18; cdr3_aa: CASSPSDREYGYTF; cdr3_nt: TGTGCCAGCTCACCATCAGATCGAGAGTATGGCTACACCTTC
clone_size: many; j_call: TRBJ1-2; d_call: -; v_call: TRBV6-1; cdr3_aa: CASTTGTHGIYGYTF; cdr3_nt: TGTGCCAGCACTACAGGAACGCACGGGATCTATGGCTACACCTTC
clone_size: many; j_call: TRBJ1-1; d_call: -; v_call: TRBV18; cdr3_aa: CASSPARLQLNWNTEAFF; cdr3_nt: TGTGCCAGCTCACCAGCTCGTTTACAGCTCAACTGGAACACTGAAGCTTTCTTT
clone_size: many; j_call: TRBJ2-3; d_call: -; v_call: TRBV7-8; cdr3_aa: CASSITDTQYF; cdr3_nt: TGTGCCAGCAGCATCACAGATACGCAGTATTTT
clone_size: -; j_call: TRBJ1-4; d_call: -; v_call: TRBV20-1; cdr3_aa: CSARVGGTYEKLFF; cdr3_nt: TGCAGTGCTAGAGTTGGCGGAACCTATGAAAAACTGTTTTTT
clone_size: many; j_call: TRBJ1-5; d_call: TRBD1; v_call: TRBV6-6; cdr3_aa: CASIPDRGYQPQHF; cdr3_nt: TGTGCCAGCATCCCCGACAGGGGATATCAGCCCCAGCATTTT
clone_size: -; j_call: TRBJ2-3; d_call: TRBD2; v_call: TRBV6-5; cdr3_aa: CASSLSGGGTDTQYF; cdr3_nt: TGTGCCAGCAGTTTATCGGGGGGGGGGACAGATACGCAGTATTTT
clone_size: -; j_call: TRBJ1-1; d_call: -; v_call: TRBV29-1; cdr3_aa: CSVLGWPAGPSNTEAFF; cdr3_nt: TGCAGCGTTCTCGGCTGGCCGGCTGGCCCCTCGAACACTGAAGCTTTCTTT
clone_size: many; j_call: TRBJ2-5; d_call: TRBD2; v_call: TRBV20-1; cdr3_aa: CSASRLAGQETQYF; cdr3_nt: TGCAGTGCTAGTAGGCTAGCGGGACAAGAGACCCAGTACTTC
clone_size: -; j_call: TRBJ2-1; d_call: -; v_call: TRBV7-2; cdr3_aa: CASRKGPGRDHEQFF; cdr3_nt: TGTGCCAGCAGGAAAGGGCCCGGCCGGGACCATGAGCAGTTCTTC
clone_size: -; j_call: TRBJ2-7; d_call: TRBD1; v_call: TRBV29-1; cdr3_aa: CSVEGTGRYEQYF; cdr3_nt: TGCAGCGTTGAAGGGACAGGGAGGTACGAGCAGTACTTC
clone_size: many; j_call: TRBJ1-4; d_call: TRBD1; v_call: TRBV10-3; cdr3_aa: CAIGAGGFEKLFF; cdr3_nt: TGTGCCATCGGGGCAGGGGGTTTTGAAAAACTGTTTTTT
clone_size: medium-sized; j_call: TRBJ2-7; d_call: -; v_call: TRBV11-2; cdr3_aa: CASSSNRAVHEQYF; cdr3_nt: TGTGCCAGCAGTTCCAACAGGGCTGTCCACGAGCAGTACTTC
clone_size: medium-sized; j_call: TRBJ2-3; d_call: -; v_call: TRBV11-2; cdr3_aa: CASSAPGGRYTDTQYF; cdr3_nt: TGTGCCAGCAGCGCTCCCGGAGGGCGATACACAGATACGCAGTATTTT
clone_size: few; j_call: TRBJ2-5; d_call: -; v_call: TRBV20-1; cdr3_aa: CSAGGTAKETQYF; cdr3_nt: TGCAGTGCGGGCGGGACAGCTAAAGAGACCCAGTACTTC
clone_size: many; j_call: TRBJ2-7; d_call: -; v_call: TRBV20-1; cdr3_aa: CSAQDYRAKYEQYF; cdr3_nt: TGCAGTGCACAAGACTACAGGGCGAAATACGAGCAGTACTTC
clone_size: -; j_call: TRBJ2-4; d_call: -; v_call: TRBV6-5; cdr3_aa: CASSPRQTYLSKNIQYF; cdr3_nt: TGTGCCAGCAGTCCCCGTCAGACATACTTGTCCAAAAACATTCAGTACTTC
clone_size: -; j_call: TRBJ1-1; d_call: -; v_call: TRBV7-9; cdr3_aa: CASSLMNSDTEAFF; cdr3_nt: TGTGCCAGCAGCTTAATGAACAGTGACACTGAAGCTTTCTTT
clone_size: -; j_call: TRBJ2-3; d_call: -; v_call: TRBV10-2; cdr3_aa: CASSDPGSGREDTQYF; cdr3_nt: TGCGCCAGCAGTGATCCCGGTAGCGGACGAGAAGATACGCAGTATTTT
clone_size: few; j_call: TRBJ2-1; d_call: TRBD2; v_call: TRBV20-1; cdr3_aa: CSARGGIAGGHGVEQFF; cdr3_nt: TGCAGTGCTAGAGGGGGTATAGCGGGAGGGCACGGGGTTGAGCAGTTCTTC
clone_size: many; j_call: TRBJ1-2; d_call: -; v_call: TRBV3-1; cdr3_aa: CASSQERKAAGAF; cdr3_nt: TGTGCCAGCAGCCAAGAAAGAAAGGCCGCTGGGGCCTTC
clone_size: many; j_call: TRBJ2-7; d_call: -; v_call: TRBV27; cdr3_aa: CASSLEGSLLLYEQYF; cdr3_nt: TGTGCCAGCAGTTTGGAGGGCTCCCTACTCCTCTACGAGCAGTACTTC
clone_size: -; j_call: TRBJ2-3; d_call: -; v_call: TRBV7-2; cdr3_aa: CASSQYTDTQYF; cdr3_nt: TGTGCCAGCAGCCAGTACACAGATACGCAGTATTTT
clone_size: few; j_call: TRBJ2-2; d_call: TRBD2; v_call: TRBV29-1; cdr3_aa: CSVHGGLGELFF; cdr3_nt: TGCAGCGTTCACGGGGGGTTGGGGGAGCTGTTTTTT